The 31 T cell receptor beta chains below were found in one sample sequenced in a study of cytomegalovirus exposure and HLA in healthy donors. Method: immunoSEQ multiplex PCR; TCRdb's copy keeps in-frame clones and lacks some. The table shows some 290,000 clones, with approximately 91% occurring only once. The sequenced sample was PBMCs. The receptor source for this set is a man aged 25-45 years in good health and CMV-seronegative.

The CDR3 here is CASSSGFPGNTIYF. CDR3 DNA sequence: TGTGCCAGCTCCTCCGGCTTCCCGGGTAACACCATATATTTT. This rearrangement joins TRBV11-2 to TRBJ1-3; D is unclear. CDR3 length: 14 amino acids. The germline V gene encodes CDR1 SGHAT and CDR2 FQNNGV. V lost 8 bases, J lost 7 bases, and 18 bases lay in between.

The gene calls are TRBV30 and TRBJ2-5; the D gene is possibly TRBD1 (6 bases). Per the germline V gene, CDR1 is GTSNPN and CDR2 is SVGIG (reference sequence). The CDR3 loop spans 16 amino acids. V lost 3 bases to trimming and J lost 2 bases, with 19 bases between them. CDR3 sequence (DNA): TGTGCCTGGAGCTCAGGGGTCATCGGGATACAAGAGACCCAGTACTTC. This translates into CAWSSGVIGIQETQYF.

The chain couples TRBV6-4 to TRBJ1-2, with a tentative D call TRBD1 (6 bases). Trimming took off 0 bases at V and 4 bases at J, with 9 bases between the two ends. This CDR3 is 14 amino acids long. The V gene's germline CDR1 is MRHNA and CDR2 SNTAGT. CDR3 protein: CASSDSSGVYGYTF. The CDR3 DNA reads TGTGCCAGCAGTGACTCTTCAGGGGTCTATGGCTACACCTTC.

The J gene is TRBJ1-2, the V gene TRBV11-2; D is perhaps TRBD1 (6 bases). The germline CDR1 and CDR2 sequences are SGHAT and FQNNGV. The CDR3 covers 14 residues. V lost 4 bases, J lost 4 bases, and 13 bases lay in between. The CDR3 region is CASSSTRGSYGYTF. CDR3 sequence (DNA): TGTGCCAGCAGCTCGACAAGGGGGTCCTATGGCTACACCTTC.

The rearrangement joins TRBV27 to TRBJ1-2; 9 bases map to TRBD1. The V gene's germline CDR1 is MNHEY and CDR2 SMNVEV (reference sequence). The J segment lost 1 base and the V segment lost 6 bases, leaving 6 bases of the junction unmatched. This CDR3 spans 15 amino acids. CDR3 nucleotides: TGTGCCAGCAGACAGGGGGCACCACTTAACTATGGCTACACCTTC. This translates into CASRQGAPLNYGYTF.

This clone was counted a few times. The chain employs TRBV30 and TRBJ1-4, with D maybe TRBD1 (6 bases). The V end lost 1 base, the J end lost 8 bases, and 11 bases lay between the germline ends. CDR3 length: 13 amino acids. Germline CDR1 reads GTSNPN; CDR2 reads SVGIG (reference sequence). CDR3 protein: CAWSGGTGEKLFF. CDR3 nucleotides: TGTGCCTGGAGTGGCGGAACAGGGGAAAAACTGTTTTTT.

V is TRBV7-9 and J is TRBJ1-5; D is perhaps TRBD1 (5 bases). This CDR3 has 12 amino acids. V was trimmed by 4 bases and J by 5 bases, leaving 6 bases between them. In germline, CDR1 is SEHNR, CDR2 FQNEAQ (reference sequence). CDR3 sequence: CASSWGDQPQHF. The CDR3 coding sequence is TGTGCCAGCAGCTGGGGGGATCAGCCCCAGCATTTT.

The V gene is TRBV6-5, the J gene TRBJ1-5; no clear D. CDR3 length equals 16 residues. Germline CDR1 MNHEY, CDR2 SVGAGI. Trimming took 0 bases from V and 1 from J, leaving 10 bases between them. The CDR3 region is CASSYSFPGSNQPQHF. The CDR3 DNA reads as TGTGCCAGCAGTTACTCGTTTCCCGGGAGCAATCAGCCCCAGCATTTT.

The genes are TRBV11-3 and TRBJ2-5; 10 bases align to TRBD1. CDR1 is SGHNT, CDR2 YENEEA, per germline. The J segment lost 3 bases and the V segment lost 5 bases, leaving 3 bases of the junction unmatched. This CDR3 is built from 14 residues. The CDR3 DNA is TGTGCCAGCAGCACCGGACAGGGGGAAGAGACCCAGTACTTC. It is translated as CASSTGQGEETQYF.

The gene calls are TRBV6-5 and TRBJ2-5; the D gene is possibly TRBD1 (6 bases). With 4 bases removed from V and 5 bases from J, the gap between germline ends came to 14 bases. The CDR3 spans 14 residues. CDR1 MNHEY and CDR2 SVGAGI come from the germline V gene. The CDR3 region has the DNA TGTGCCAGCAGTTTATTGGGGGCGCAGGAGACCCAGTACTTC. Amino acid sequence: CASSLLGAQETQYF.

The V and J genes are TRBV10-1 and TRBJ1-4; D call uncertain. Trimming pared 5 bases from V and 0 bases from J, leaving 4 bases between. The CDR3 length is 13 residues. Germline V lookup: CDR1 WNHNN, CDR2 SYGVQD (reference sequence). The CDR3 sequence is CASSLTTNEKLFF. CDR3 sequence (DNA): TGCGCCAGCAGTCTAACAACTAATGAAAAACTGTTTTTT.

The chain couples TRBV5-6 to TRBJ2-2, with D unresolved. The germline V gene has CDR1 SGHDT and CDR2 YYEEEE. V was pared by 4 bases and J by 7 bases, with 11 bases between. The CDR3 loop spans 13 amino acids. The DNA of the CDR3 is TGTGCCAGCAGCGTAGAGGTGGGCGGGGAGCTGTTTTTT. It codes for CASSVEVGGELFF. Complete variable domain (other parts from reference TRBV5-6 and TRBJ2-2): DAGVTQSPTHLIKTRGQQVTLRCSPKSGHDTVSWYQQALGQGPQFIFQYYEEEERQRGNFPDRFSGHQFPNYSSELNVNALLLGDSALYLCASSVEVGGELFFGEGSRLTVL.

Of note for this clone: Other DNA variants within this sample encode the same CDR3. The V gene is TRBV5-5, the J gene TRBJ1-2; TRBD1 might be the D (5 bases). The V end lost 1 base, the J end lost 2 bases, and 9 bases lay between the germline ends. CDR3 length equals 14 residues. The germline CDR1 and CDR2 sequences are SGHKS and YYEKEE (reference sequence). The CDR3 here is CASSLPQANYGYTF. CDR3 nucleotide sequence: TGTGCCAGCAGCTTGCCACAGGCAAACTATGGCTACACCTTC.

The genes are TRBV4-2 and TRBJ2-7, with TRBD1 matching 7 bases. This CDR3 spans 15 amino acids. Germline loops: CDR1 LGHNA, CDR2 YNFKEQ. With V trimmed by 4 bases and J by 2 bases, 8 bases remained unmatched. The CDR3 region is CASSRTLTGTYEQYF. As DNA, the CDR3 is TGTGCCAGCAGCCGAACCTTGACAGGGACCTACGAGCAGTACTTC.

The V call is TRBV7-2, the J call TRBJ1-1; TRBD1 aligns across 7 bases. There are 16 residues in the CDR3. J lost 10 bases, V lost 5 bases, and 19 bases had no gene match. Germline V CDR1 and CDR2: SGHTA, FQGNSA. CDR3 sequence: CASSPSSRDRFVSAFF. CDR3 bases: TGTGCCAGCAGCCCCTCGAGTCGGGACAGATTTGTCTCAGCTTTCTTT.

The V and J genes are TRBV19 and TRBJ1-5; TRBD1 aligns across 7 bases. The CDR3 runs to 14 residues. Per germline, CDR1 LNHDA and CDR2 SQIVND (reference sequence). Losses at the gene ends were 3 bases for V and 6 bases for J; bases not matched to a gene: 5. The CDR3 DNA reads TGTGCCAGTAGTATCACAGGGGTAATTCAGCCCCAGCATTTT. This encodes CASSITGVIQPQHF.

J is TRBJ1-3 and V is TRBV19, with TRBD1 matching over 7 bases. This CDR3 is built from 14 residues. The trim removed 7 bases at V and 4 bases at J, leaving 7 bases unmatched. Germline V CDR1 and CDR2: LNHDA, SQIVND (reference sequence). This chain's CDR3 is CASTLTGTGNTIYF. CDR3 nucleotides: TGTGCCAGTACCCTGACAGGGACAGGAAACACCATATATTTT.

This clone was picked up a small number of times. The rearrangement joins TRBV14 to TRBJ1-2; no clear D. Trimming removed 2 bases at V and 5 bases at J, with 15 bases between. This CDR3 region has 15 residues. CDR1 and CDR2 from the germline V gene are SGHDN and FVKESK. The CDR3 coding sequence is TGTGCCAGCAGCCAACAAGGAGCCGTTTCTTATGGCTACACCTTC. Residues: CASSQQGAVSYGYTF.

This clone showed up just once. This chain connects TRBV10-1 to TRBJ1-1, with TRBD1 as a possible D gene (6 bases). The germline V gene encodes CDR1 WNHNN and CDR2 SYGVQD (reference sequence). The CDR3 has 14 amino acids. V was shortened by 0 bases and J by 5 bases, with 10 bases between the two germline ends. This chain's CDR3 is CASSESNRETEAFF. CDR3 sequence (DNA): TGCGCCAGCAGTGAGTCAAACAGGGAGACTGAAGCTTTCTTT.

This chain links TRBV25-1 with TRBJ1-3; 9 bases fit TRBD1. Germline V gene lookup returns CDR1 MGHDK and CDR2 SYGVNS. J was trimmed by 2 bases and V by 2 bases; bases with no gene match: 4. CDR3 size: 16 residues. This CDR3 is CASSERQGVPGNTIYF. The DNA for the CDR3 is TGTGCCAGCAGTGAACGACAGGGGGTCCCTGGAAACACCATATATTTT. Full variable domain (outside the CDR3, taken from reference TRBV25-1 and TRBJ1-3): EADIYQTPRYLVIGTGKKITLECSQTMGHDKMYWYQQDPGMELHLIHYSYGVNSTEKGDLSSESTVSRIRTEHFPLTLESARPSHTSQYLCASSERQGVPGNTIYFGEGSWLTVV.

The chain couples TRBV7-6 to TRBJ2-5; 9 nucleotides line up with TRBD2. With 7 bases clipped from V and 2 bases from J, the junction kept 11 bases outside the gene matches. The CDR3 contains 16 residues. Germline CDR1 and CDR2: SGHVS and FNYEAQ. The CDR3 region has the DNA TGTGCCAGCACCACAGAGCGGGGGGTCGCACAAGAGACCCAGTACTTC. It translates to CASTTERGVAQETQYF.

This chain joins TRBV4-3 and TRBJ1-1; 7 nucleotides match TRBD1. The length of the CDR3 is 13 residues. With 3 bases clipped from V and 5 bases from J, the junction kept 3 bases outside the gene matches. CDR1 and CDR2 from the germline V gene are LGHNA and YSLEER. The CDR3 coding sequence is TGCGCCAGCAGCCACCGACAGGGTACTGAAGCTTTCTTT. This sequence encodes CASSHRQGTEAFF.

The CDR3 is CASRRQSFSEQYF. DNA for the CDR3: TGTGCCAGCAGGAGGCAGTCCTTCTCCGAGCAGTACTTC. V gene TRBV27 combines with J gene TRBJ2-7; D remains unclear. This CDR3 contains 13 residues. Germline CDR1 and CDR2: MNHEY and SMNVEV (reference sequence). V was shortened by 6 bases and J by 6 bases, with 15 bases between the two germline ends.

Turning to this clone: The junction does not match germline at one end; this may be a read error. This sequence joins TRBV6-1 and TRBJ1-6; TRBD1 matches 9 bases. Germline V gives CDR1 MNHNS, CDR2 SASEGT. The CDR3 runs 15 residues. CDR3 sequence: CASSEDRGSNAPLHF. As DNA, the CDR3 is TGTGCCAGCAGTGAGGACAGGGGAAGTAATGCACCCCTCCACTTT.

This chain joins TRBV14 and TRBJ2-7; D unresolved. In germline, CDR1 is SGHDN, CDR2 FVKESK. V was shortened by 0 bases and J by 4 bases, with 4 bases between the two germline ends. The CDR3 contains 12 residues. DNA of the CDR3: TGTGCCAGCAGCCAAGATGTATACGAGCAGTACTTC. It yields the protein CASSQDVYEQYF.

This clone was picked up a small number of times. This chain connects TRBV6-1 to TRBJ1-2; TRBD1 matches at 8 bases. The CDR3 is made up of 15 amino acids. Trimming took 0 bases from V and 4 from J; bases not matched to a gene: 4. Germline loops: CDR1 MNHNS, CDR2 SASEGT. CDR3 in amino acids: CASSEANRGVYGYTF. For the CDR3, the DNA is TGTGCCAGCAGTGAAGCGAACAGGGGGGTCTATGGCTACACCTTC.

The J gene is TRBJ2-1, the V gene TRBV6-5, with 10 positions matching TRBD1. This CDR3 comprises 15 residues. The trim removed 4 bases at V and 7 bases at J, leaving 7 bases unmatched. CDR1 MNHEY and CDR2 SVGAGI come from the germline V gene. The CDR3 region is CASSLRQGAGNEQFF. Here the CDR3 DNA reads TGTGCCAGCAGTTTAAGACAGGGGGCCGGGAATGAGCAGTTCTTC.

This clone was counted once. The chain joins TRBV5-1 to TRBJ2-4; TRBD1 matches 7 bases. With 0 bases clipped from V and 3 bases from J, the junction kept 0 bases outside the gene matches. Germline CDR1 SGHRS, CDR2 YFSETQ. This CDR3 region has 14 residues. DNA of the CDR3: TGCGCCAGCAGCTTGGACAGGGGCAAAAACATTCAGTACTTC. It translates to CASSLDRGKNIQYF.

CDR3 bases: TGTGCCAGTAGTATAGATTCATCCACAGGGAGTCACTATGGCTACACCTTC. Amino acid sequence: CASSIDSSTGSHYGYTF. V usage is TRBV19 and J usage is TRBJ1-2, with D possibly matching TRBD1 (6 bases). The V end was cut by 0 bases, the J end by 3 bases, with 17 bases between. This CDR3 is built from 17 residues. CDR1 and CDR2 from the germline V gene are LNHDA and SQIVND (reference sequence).

V gene TRBV7-7 combines with J gene TRBJ1-1; TRBD1 might be the D (5 bases). Trimming took 4 bases from V and 5 from J, leaving 17 bases between them. The CDR3 spans 15 residues. Per the germline V gene, CDR1 is SSHAT and CDR2 is FNYEAQ (reference sequence). Written as DNA, the CDR3 is TGTGCCAGCAGCTCCCCGGACAACTGGCGGACTGAAGCTTTCTTT. It encodes CASSSPDNWRTEAFF.

The chain carries TRBV5-3 and TRBJ2-5, with D maybe TRBD1 (6 bases). TRBV5-3 is an ORF for which the function is uncertain. V was shortened by 0 bases and J by 0 bases, with 21 bases between the two germline ends. The CDR3 runs 19 residues. CDR3 in amino acids: CARSLEGQDRRLNQETQYF. The CDR3 DNA follows: TGTGCCAGAAGCTTGGAGGGTCAGGACAGACGGCTAAACCAAGAGACCCAGTACTTC.